Following are 29 T cell receptor beta chains from one sample sequenced in a study of T cell repertoires in cytomegalovirus infection. TCRdb re-derived calls from the reads in MiXCR, one entry per CDR3 protein. The sample lists 700,000 to 900,000 distinct CDR3 sequences, under 35% occurring once. These TCRs' antigens remain unknown. This sample comprised cultured CD8+ T cells from PBMCs, obtained from culture after CMV antigen stimulation. These TCRs come from a human donor in good health (CMV status not recorded). Some clones in this sample may be carry-over from other donors' samples.

V usage is TRBV5-4 and J usage is TRBJ2-3; TRBD2 might be the D (7 bases). Germline V CDR1 and CDR2: SGHNT, YYREEE (reference sequence). The CDR3 is made up of 16 amino acids. With 2 bases removed from V and 1 base from J, the gap between germline ends came to 14 bases. The CDR3 here is CASSLAGGHRTDTQYF. The CDR3 DNA reads TGTGCCAGCAGCTTAGCCGGGGGGCATCGCACAGATACGCAGTATTTT.

The sample holds many counts of this clonotype. V usage is TRBV12-3 or TRBV12-4 and J usage is TRBJ1-2; D is ambiguous. The V and J ends lost 4 bases and 2 bases respectively, with 8 bases between them. The CDR3 is made up of 13 amino acids. The chain's CDR3 is CASSSGDNYGYTF. The CDR3 nucleotides read TGTGCCAGCAGTTCGGGAGACAACTATGGCTACACCTTC.

The chain employs TRBV19 and TRBJ2-1; D remains unclear. The CDR3 covers 10 residues. CDR1 and CDR2 (germline): LNHDA, SQIVND (reference sequence). V was shortened by 8 bases and J by 8 bases, with 7 bases between the two germline ends. CDR3 sequence (DNA): TGTGCCAGTGGAGACTATGAGCAGTTCTTC. Translated, it gives CASGDYEQFF. The whole variable domain, filled in from reference TRBV19 and TRBJ2-1, reads DGGITQSPKYLFRKEGQNVTLSCEQNLNHDAMYWYRQDPGQGLRLIYYSQIVNDFQKGDIAEGYSVSREKKESFPLTVTSAQKNPTAFYLCASGDYEQFFGPGTRLTVL.

The genes are TRBV27 and TRBJ2-3; 8 nucleotides agree with TRBD2. CDR1 and CDR2 from the germline V gene are MNHEY and SMNVEV (reference sequence). V was clipped by 3 bases and J by 5 bases; unmatched bases: 10. The CDR3 is 16 residues long. CDR3 nucleotides: TGTGCCAGCAGTTTGCAACCGGGGGGGCCGGTAGATACGCAGTATTTT. It specifies CASSLQPGGPVDTQYF.

The V gene is TRBV12-3 or TRBV12-4, the J gene TRBJ1-4; D is undetermined. The ends were cut back, 3 bases at V and 7 bases at J, with 21 bases in the middle. The CDR3 consists of 17 residues. The CDR3 loop reads CASSFIITSSGSEKLFF. CDR3 nucleotide sequence: TGTGCCAGCAGTTTTATTATTACTTCCTCTGGGAGTGAAAAACTGTTTTTT.

This clonotype showed up just a few times. The chain couples TRBV5-4 to TRBJ1-2; unclear D gene. The length of the CDR3 is 11 residues. Germline V gene sequence: CDR1 SGHNT, CDR2 YYREEE (reference sequence). V lost 0 bases and J lost 9, with 6 bases in between. CDR3 bases: TGTGCCAGCAGCTTGGACTGGCGCTACACCTTC. Protein product: CASSLDWRYTF.

This clonotype was seen a handful of times. The chain is built from TRBV6-5 and TRBJ2-1; 10 nucleotides agree with TRBD2. Trimming cost V 0 bases and J 3 bases; bases outside gene matches: 2. CDR3 length: 16 residues. Germline V gives CDR1 MNHEY, CDR2 SVGAGI. The CDR3 region has the DNA TGTGCCAGCAGTTACTCGGGGACTAGCGTCTACAATGAGCAGTTCTTC. Residues: CASSYSGTSVYNEQFF.

The CDR3 coding sequence is TGTGCCAGCAGTTACGGGGGCTGGTCCTACAATGAGCAGTTCTTC. This gives the protein CASSYGGWSYNEQFF. The chain uses TRBV6-5 and TRBJ2-1, with a tentative D call TRBD1 (6 bases). Germline V gene lookup returns CDR1 MNHEY and CDR2 SVGAGI. V was cut by 2 bases and J by 1 base, with 9 bases left in between. The CDR3 runs to 15 residues.

The chain combines TRBV20-1 with TRBJ1-2; D might be TRBD1 (5 bases). Germline values: CDR1 DFQATT, CDR2 SNEGSKA (reference sequence). The CDR3 runs 15 residues. The V and J ends lost 0 bases and 0 bases respectively, with 11 bases between them. The CDR3 DNA reads as TGCAGTGCTAGAGATCCCAGGGATTCTAACTATGGCTACACCTTC. Translating gives CSARDPRDSNYGYTF.

The chain is built from TRBV5-5 and TRBJ1-5; D gene ambiguous. Trimming took off 3 bases at V and 7 bases at J, with 14 bases between the two ends. The germline CDR1 and CDR2 sequences are SGHKS and YYEKEE (reference sequence). The CDR3 runs 14 residues. CDR3 loop: CASSSDGILQPQHF. The CDR3 DNA follows: TGTGCCAGCAGCTCAGACGGGATCCTACAGCCCCAGCATTTT.

As for this clonotype: A much more abundant neighbour one base away suggests this may be a read error. CDR3 nucleotide sequence: TGCAGTGCTAGAGCGGGGGGGGGGCCGTTCACGGGGGAGCTGTTTTTT. Its translation: CSARAGGGPFTGELFF. V is TRBV20-1 and J is TRBJ2-2, with 8 bases lining up with TRBD2. CDR1 is DFQATT, CDR2 SNEGSKA, per germline (reference sequence). The CDR3 runs 16 residues. V dropped 1 base and J dropped 8; count of bases not matched to a gene: 12.

V gene TRBV28 combines with J gene TRBJ2-1, with 13 bases identical to TRBD2. CDR1 MDHEN and CDR2 SYDVKM come from the germline V gene. V lost 2 bases, J lost 7 bases, and 11 bases stayed unmatched. This CDR3 region has 18 residues. The DNA for the CDR3 is TGTGCCAGCAGTTTAATCAGACTAGCGGGGGGACATTGGAATGAGCAGTTCTTC. This translates into CASSLIRLAGGHWNEQFF.

This clonotype was seen only a few times. CDR3 sequence: CASSQLSGARRADTQYF. The CDR3 nucleotides are TGTGCCAGCAGCCAACTGAGCGGGGCCCGCAGGGCAGATACGCAGTATTTT. V is TRBV14 and J is TRBJ2-3, with 7 bases aligning to TRBD2. Germline CDR1 reads SGHDN; CDR2 reads FVKESK. V was pared by 2 bases and J by 4 bases, with 12 bases of the junction left unmatched. The length of the CDR3 is 17 residues.

The chain employs TRBV5-4 and TRBJ2-2; TRBD1 matches 7 bases. CDR3 length: 16 amino acids. Trimming removed 4 bases from V and 0 bases from J; junction bases left unmatched: 6. In germline, CDR1 is SGHNT, CDR2 YYREEE (reference sequence). For the CDR3, the DNA is TGTGCCAGCAGCCCACAGGGGACCCCGAACACCGGGGAGCTGTTTTTT. It is translated as CASSPQGTPNTGELFF.

V is TRBV25-1 and J is TRBJ2-7, with D possibly matching TRBD2 (6 bases). The V end lost 2 bases, the J end lost 6 bases, and 11 bases lay between the germline ends. The germline V gene encodes CDR1 MGHDK and CDR2 SYGVNS. This CDR3 has 13 residues. CDR3 in DNA: TGTGCCAGCAGTGAACTGGGACTCGGCGAGCAGTACTTC. This gives the protein CASSELGLGEQYF.

The chain combines TRBV19 with TRBJ2-7, with 7 positions matching TRBD1. The CDR3 spans 12 residues. Germline CDR1 LNHDA, CDR2 SQIVND (reference sequence). The junction had 4 bases not matched to a gene; V was cut back by 5 bases and J by 6 bases. CDR3: CASSATGVEQYF. CDR3 DNA sequence: TGTGCCAGTAGTGCAACAGGGGTCGAGCAGTACTTC.

This clonotype was observed a few times. V gene TRBV27 combines with J gene TRBJ2-2; D gene uncertain. This CDR3 is 16 amino acids long. Trimming took 0 bases from V and 3 from J, leaving 11 bases between them. CDR1 is MNHEY, CDR2 SMNVEV, per germline (reference sequence). The CDR3 protein is CASSLSASRDTGELFF. Written as DNA, the CDR3 is TGTGCCAGCAGTTTATCGGCCAGTAGGGACACCGGGGAGCTGTTTTTT.

The chain recombines TRBV7-2 with TRBJ2-5, with D maybe TRBD1 (5 bases). V was pared by 3 bases and J by 1 base, with 12 bases between. CDR3 size: 15 residues. Germline lookup yields CDR1 SGHTA and CDR2 FQGNSA. CDR3 in DNA: TGTGCCAGCAGCTTCTCAGGGTCTCCCCAAGAGACCCAGTACTTC. Translating gives CASSFSGSPQETQYF.

This chain connects TRBV20-1 to TRBJ2-7; D gene ambiguous. Trimming removed 6 bases at V and 2 bases at J, with 14 bases between. The CDR3 covers 13 residues. In germline, CDR1 is DFQATT, CDR2 SNEGSKA (reference sequence). CDR3 protein: CSARPSATYEQYV. The CDR3 nucleotides read TGCAGTGCCCGACCGTCCGCAACCTACGAGCAGTACGTC.

The table lists this clonotype with a few counts. This chain connects TRBV11-3 to TRBJ2-7; D perhaps matches TRBD2 (5 bases). V dropped 2 bases and J dropped 5 bases, with 19 bases sitting between them. CDR1 is SGHNT, CDR2 YENEEA, per germline. The CDR3 totals 16 residues. The CDR3 reads CASSLNQVGGGNEQYF. The CDR3 DNA is TGTGCCAGCAGCTTAAACCAGGTAGGAGGTGGGAACGAGCAGTACTTC.

The genes are TRBV20-1 and TRBJ2-1, with TRBD2 identical over 11 bases. The CDR3 is 15 amino acids. Germline V gives CDR1 DFQATT, CDR2 SNEGSKA (reference sequence). With V trimmed by 0 bases and J by 8 bases, 6 bases remained unmatched. The chain's CDR3 is CSARDLAGGIHEQFF. As DNA, the CDR3 is TGCAGTGCTAGAGACTTAGCGGGGGGGATTCATGAGCAGTTCTTC.

This sequence joins TRBV27 and TRBJ2-4; 7 bases agree with TRBD1. This CDR3 has 13 residues. CDR1 and CDR2 (germline): MNHEY, SMNVEV (reference sequence). V dropped 1 base and J dropped 6; count of bases not matched to a gene: 0. CDR3 sequence: CASSLYRGNIQYF. The CDR3 DNA sequence: TGTGCCAGCAGTTTATACAGGGGAAACATTCAGTACTTC.

This clonotype was found many times. The chain recombines TRBV7-2 with TRBJ1-2, with D perhaps matching TRBD1 (6 bases). This CDR3 is built from 15 residues. Germline V gives CDR1 SGHTA, CDR2 FQGNSA. V gave up 5 bases and J gave up 1 base, with 14 bases separating them. DNA for the CDR3: TGTGCCAGCAGCCCTACTGGGGGCCTTAACTATGGCTACACCTTC. It codes for CASSPTGGLNYGYTF.

This clonotype appeared a few times. V is TRBV7-9 and J is TRBJ1-5; no definite D call. Trimming left V 2 bases short and J 3 bases short, with 8 bases between. From germline, CDR1 is SEHNR and CDR2 FQNEAQ (reference sequence). The CDR3 is 14 residues long. CDR3 amino acids: CASSLPSLNQPQHF. The CDR3 nucleotides are TGTGCCAGCAGCTTACCCTCCCTCAATCAGCCCCAGCATTTT.

The chain has TRBV6-2 or TRBV6-3 and TRBJ2-3; D is ambiguous. Trimming shortened V by 2 bases and J by 5 bases, and 11 bases separated the two germline ends. Germline values: CDR1 MNHEY, CDR2 SVGEGT. The CDR3 is 14 amino acids. This CDR3 is CASSYGQHRDTQYF. CDR3 in DNA: TGTGCCAGCAGTTACGGTCAGCACAGAGATACGCAGTATTTT.

The V gene is TRBV7-6, the J gene TRBJ2-3; TRBD1 is a possible D gene (5 bases). The CDR3 runs to 14 residues. V dropped 5 bases and J dropped 4 bases, with 13 bases sitting between them. Germline V lookup: CDR1 SGHVS, CDR2 FNYEAQ. The CDR3 spells CASSQTWGPDTQYF. CDR3 DNA: TGTGCCAGCAGCCAGACTTGGGGCCCAGATACGCAGTATTTT.

This clonotype was picked up a small number of times. The chain links TRBV3-1 to TRBJ2-1; TRBD2 is a possible D gene (5 bases). Per the germline V gene, CDR1 is LGHDT and CDR2 is YNNKEL (reference sequence). The V gene lost 8 bases and the J gene lost 8 bases, with 16 bases spanning the gap. This CDR3 has 13 amino acids. CDR3 DNA: TGTGCCAGCGGACGCACACACGGGGATGAGCAGTTCTTC. Its protein is CASGRTHGDEQFF.

This clonotype was observed at least ten times. This chain joins TRBV7-2 and TRBJ2-5; 8 nucleotides match TRBD1. This CDR3 spans 18 amino acids. Germline CDR1 reads SGHTA; CDR2 reads FQGNSA. V lost 5 bases, J lost 4 bases, and 18 bases stayed unmatched. The CDR3 loop is CASSLPRETGAGGETQYF. The CDR3, as DNA: TGTGCCAGCAGCCTACCAAGAGAGACAGGGGCGGGTGGAGAGACCCAGTACTTC.

This clonotype was picked up a small number of times. V and J are TRBV7-9 and TRBJ2-7, with 10 bases fitting TRBD1. The CDR3 contains 15 residues. Looked up from germline, CDR1 is SEHNR and CDR2 is FQNEAQ (reference sequence). J gave up 3 bases and V 5 bases, and 7 bases lay outside the gene matches. In DNA form, the CDR3 reads TGTGCCAGCAGCCGCGCCGGGACAGGGGACTACGAGCAGTACTTC. Encoded protein: CASSRAGTGDYEQYF.